The TCR beta chain described here comes from a study of T cell responses to AZD1222 COVID-19 vaccine. Study information: Researchers grouped second doses given at about 4 or about 12 weeks into one pool. Overall study findings and caveats: Close to half of spike-specific TCRs reportedly recognize unmutated variant regions.

Of note for this clone: Antigen specificity is unknown.

Only in-frame clones appear in the TCRdb table, and some are missing; sequencing was by immunoSEQ multiplex PCR. Of roughly 110,000 clones listed, 80% to 95% are singletons. The germline V and J ends were trimmed by 8 bases and 0 bases, with 16 bases remaining between them. Germline V lookup: CDR1 SNHLY, CDR2 FYNNEI. This CDR3 is 16 amino acids long. The receptor was derived from an adult in good health. The chain recombines TRBV2 with TRBJ1-4, with D possibly TRBD1 on 6 matching bases. The sample was peripheral blood, taken on day 0 of AZD1222 vaccination. The CDR3: CASGWTVVATNEKLFF. The CDR3, as DNA: TGTGCCAGCGGATGGACAGTCGTTGCAACTAATGAAAAACTGTTTTTT.